Each of the 28 T cell receptor beta chains below was sequenced from the same sample in a study of beta chain features in type 1 diabetes (dated by TCRdb to the late 2010s). The library was prepared using the immunoSEQ multiplex PCR assay. The High Capacity cDNA Reverse Transcription Kit was used to reverse transcribe all of the isolated RNA, meaning that expressed TCRB transcripts were what got sequenced. This immuneACCESS table, as held by TCRdb, lists in-frame sequences with V and J called but not all clones. Of the missing ones, under half trace to an unresolved V gene in checked studies; the others have no known cause. The sample profile shows 350,000 or so clones; 20% of them were found once. Clones ranked in the top ten supply roughly 0.045% of the sample. The sequenced material came from naive CD4+ T cells from blood. Taken with the paper, the label for cell subset or site translates to: true naive CD4+ T cells. The receptor set was obtained from a woman aged 18-29 years in good health.

This clone has only a few counts. The rearrangement links TRBV29-1 to TRBJ1-1; 10 bases are shared with TRBD1. The CDR3 has 13 amino acids. The trim removed 6 bases at V and 4 bases at J, leaving 5 bases unmatched. Germline V CDR1 and CDR2: SQVTM, ANQGSEA. CDR3 DNA sequence: TGCAGCGTGGAGGGACAGGGGCGCACTGAAGCTTTCTTT. This gives the protein CSVEGQGRTEAFF.

This clone was observed a few times. The chain uses TRBV5-1 and TRBJ1-1, with D possibly TRBD1 on 5 matching bases. V was shortened by 0 bases and J by 5 bases, with 11 bases between the two germline ends. Germline CDR1 reads SGHRS; CDR2 reads YFSETQ. The CDR3 sequence is 14 residues long. CDR3 sequence: CASSLGREETEAFF. The CDR3 DNA reads TGCGCCAGCAGCTTGGGCAGGGAGGAAACTGAAGCTTTCTTT.

This clone came up a few times. This chain uses TRBV2 with TRBJ2-3, with D possibly being TRBD1 (5 bases). The CDR3 totals 15 residues. Trimming removed 7 bases at V and 4 bases at J, with 18 bases between. Germline CDR1 and CDR2: SNHLY and FYNNEI. The CDR3: CASTKQGNNADTQYF. CDR3 DNA: TGTGCCAGCACAAAGCAGGGAAATAACGCAGATACGCAGTATTTT.

The V and J genes are TRBV18 and TRBJ2-7; D unresolved. Trimming took 5 bases from V and 6 from J, leaving 14 bases between them. This CDR3 is 13 amino acids long. The germline gives CDR1 KGHSH, CDR2 LQKENI. The CDR3 coding sequence is TGTGCCAGCTCATCCGACTTGTTCGGCGAGCAGTACTTC. It specifies CASSSDLFGEQYF.

There are a few counts of this clone. The same CDR3 is also encoded by other DNA sequences in this sample. The chain has TRBV5-1 and TRBJ1-5; D might be TRBD1 (6 bases). CDR3 size: 14 residues. The germline V gene has CDR1 SGHRS and CDR2 YFSETQ. Deletions cut 0 bases from V and 5 bases from J, with 9 bases between. This CDR3 reads CASSLGTEDQPQHF. As DNA, the CDR3 is TGCGCCAGCAGCTTGGGGACAGAGGATCAGCCCCAGCATTTT.

The chain couples TRBV6-6 to TRBJ2-7, with D perhaps matching TRBD2 (6 bases). Trimming cost V 7 bases and J 4 bases, with 17 bases left between them. The CDR3 spans 14 residues. The germline V gene has CDR1 MNHNY and CDR2 SVGAGI (reference sequence). Here the CDR3 reads CASMRGRGTYEQYF. The DNA of the CDR3 is TGTGCCAGCATGAGGGGTAGAGGGACTTACGAGCAGTACTTC.

This clone was recorded a few times. The chain joins TRBV7-9 to TRBJ2-1; unclear D gene. The CDR3 is 17 residues long. Looked up from germline, CDR1 is SEHNR and CDR2 is FQNEAQ (reference sequence). The V end lost 1 base, the J end lost 0 bases, and 13 bases lay between the germline ends. The CDR3 region has the DNA TGTGCCAGCAGCTTAGGTTCATCCCGGAGCTCCTACAATGAGCAGTTCTTC. Its translation is CASSLGSSRSSYNEQFF.

The J gene is TRBJ2-3, the V gene TRBV4-2; 10 nucleotides match TRBD2. The CDR3 covers 16 residues. CDR1 is LGHNA and CDR2 is YNFKEQ in the germline V gene. Trimming at V came to 1 base and at J to 3 bases, leaving 4 bases not matched to a gene. This CDR3 reads CASSQASGRLTDTQYF. The DNA for the CDR3 is TGTGCCAGCAGCCAAGCTAGCGGGAGACTGACAGATACGCAGTATTTT.

This clone was seen only a few times. This rearrangement joins TRBV5-1 to TRBJ2-3; D is unresolved. Trimming took off 2 bases at V and 5 bases at J, with 6 bases between the two ends. The CDR3 sequence is 12 residues long. From germline, CDR1 is SGHRS and CDR2 YFSETQ. The CDR3 protein is CASSFSGDTQYF. In nucleotides, the CDR3 is TGCGCCAGCAGCTTCTCGGGAGATACGCAGTATTTT.

The J gene is TRBJ2-7, the V gene TRBV10-3, with 9 bases aligning to TRBD1. This CDR3 spans 14 amino acids. V lost 8 bases to trimming and J lost 0 bases; unmatched junction nucleotides: 5. CDR1 and CDR2 (germline): ENHRY, SYGVKD. The CDR3: CAIRGTGSSYEQYF. In DNA form, the CDR3 reads TGTGCCATCCGGGGGACAGGGAGCTCCTACGAGCAGTACTTC.

V is TRBV30 and J is TRBJ1-1; D ambiguous. CDR3 length: 13 residues. The V gene lost 4 bases and the J gene lost 0 bases, with 9 bases spanning the gap. The V gene's germline CDR1 is GTSNPN and CDR2 SVGIG (reference sequence). The CDR3, as DNA: TGTGCCTGGAAGAGGCAGTTGAACACTGAAGCTTTCTTT. Protein product: CAWKRQLNTEAFF.

The chain combines TRBV28 with TRBJ2-3; TRBD1 agrees at 8 bases. Trimming took 8 bases from V and 9 from J; bases not matched to a gene: 7. Germline V lookup: CDR1 MDHEN, CDR2 SYDVKM. CDR3 length: 12 amino acids. Written as DNA, the CDR3 is TGTGCCAGCGGTACAGGGGGAGAAACGCAGTATTTT. Its translation: CASGTGGETQYF.

The gene calls are TRBV5-4 and TRBJ2-3, with 8 bases that match TRBD2. Germline V CDR1 and CDR2: SGHNT, YYREEE (reference sequence). J was trimmed by 6 bases and V by 0 bases; bases with no gene match: 9. CDR3 length equals 16 residues. CDR3 bases: TGTGCCAGCAGCTTGGCGGTAGCGGGGTCCTCGGATACGCAGTATTTT. Translation gives CASSLAVAGSSDTQYF.

Only a few counts were recorded for this clone. The chain joins TRBV23-1 to TRBJ1-1, with 8 bases fitting TRBD1. TRBV23-1 is an ORF for which the function is uncertain. This CDR3 has 15 amino acids. V was pared by 7 bases and J by 1 base, with 8 bases of the junction left unmatched. This CDR3 is CASTSIGQGNTEAFF. CDR3 DNA: TGCGCCAGCACCTCCATAGGACAGGGGAACACTGAAGCTTTCTTT.

This clone occurred once. J is TRBJ1-2 and V is TRBV9; D perhaps matches TRBD1 (6 bases). CDR3 length equals 14 residues. The germline V and J ends were trimmed by 4 bases and 5 bases, with 15 bases remaining between them. CDR1 and CDR2 from the germline V gene are SGDLS and YYNGEE. For the CDR3, the DNA is TGTGCCAGCAGCAGCCAACAGGGTTGGTATGGCTACACCTTC. Translation gives CASSSQQGWYGYTF.

Worth noting for this clone: The junction does not match germline at one end; this may be a read error. This chain connects TRBV5-1 to TRBJ1-6; the match to TRBD1 covers 7 bases. The CDR3 runs to 14 residues. Germline loops: CDR1 SGHRS, CDR2 YFSETQ. CDR3 loop: CATSTGVQNSPLHF. The CDR3 nucleotides are TGCGCCACCAGCACAGGGGTTCAGAATTCACCCCTCCACTTT.

V usage is TRBV29-1 and J usage is TRBJ2-7, with D perhaps matching TRBD1 (6 bases). This CDR3 has 12 amino acids. V was trimmed by 6 bases and J by 5 bases, leaving 14 bases between them. Germline V CDR1 and CDR2: SQVTM, ANQGSEA. The CDR3 sequence is CSVLDRIDEQYF. The CDR3 DNA reads as TGCAGCGTCCTGGACAGAATTGACGAGCAGTACTTC.

This clone was observed a handful of times. The J gene is TRBJ1-1, the V gene TRBV5-1; 7 bases are a match to TRBD1. CDR3 length: 17 residues. Germline V lookup: CDR1 SGHRS, CDR2 YFSETQ. V was pared by 3 bases and J by 0 bases, with 11 bases of the junction left unmatched. CDR3 in amino acids: CASSSDRPLKLNTEAFF. DNA for the CDR3: TGCGCCAGCAGCTCGGACAGGCCTCTTAAGTTGAACACTGAAGCTTTCTTT.

The table lists this clone with a few counts. This chain connects TRBV10-3 to TRBJ2-1, with D perhaps TRBD2 (6 bases). Germline V gene lookup returns CDR1 ENHRY and CDR2 SYGVKD. V lost 8 bases, J lost 5 bases, and 25 bases lay in between. The CDR3 extends over 17 amino acids. In nucleotides, the CDR3 is TGTGCCATCGGAGATGGCCAAACGGGAGTCAGGAACAATGAGCAGTTCTTC. Translated: CAIGDGQTGVRNNEQFF.

This clone has just a few counts. V and J are TRBV11-2 and TRBJ2-7; TRBD2 might be the D (6 bases). V lost 5 bases and J 4 bases, leaving 18 bases between the germline ends. The CDR3 is 15 amino acids. In germline, CDR1 is SGHAT, CDR2 FQNNGV. The CDR3 bases are TGTGCCAGCAGCCCGGACGGAGGGGAAAATTACGAGCAGTACTTC. It translates to CASSPDGGENYEQYF.

The table lists this clone with a few counts. The rearrangement uses TRBV15 and TRBJ2-5; 11 nucleotides align to TRBD2. The CDR3 has 17 residues. Losses at the gene ends were 0 bases for V and 5 bases for J; bases not matched to a gene: 8. Germline CDR1 and CDR2: LNHNV and YYDKDF (reference sequence). The CDR3 DNA reads as TGTGCCACCAGCAGAGATCTAGCGGGAGGCCCTCGGGAGACCCAGTACTTC. Its translation is CATSRDLAGGPRETQYF.

This clone was seen only a few times. The same CDR3 arises from other DNA sequences in this sample as well. The chain employs TRBV15 and TRBJ2-7, with 7 bases identical to TRBD1. The J segment lost 1 base and the V segment lost 0 bases, leaving 0 bases of the junction unmatched. CDR3 length: 14 residues. CDR1 is LNHNV and CDR2 is YYDKDF in the germline V gene (reference sequence). Written as DNA, the CDR3 is TGTGCCACCAGCAGAGAGACAGGGTCCTACGAGCAGTACTTC. Residues: CATSRETGSYEQYF.

V usage is TRBV7-2 and J usage is TRBJ1-6, with a weak D call TRBD1 (6 bases). The V and J ends lost 3 bases and 8 bases respectively, with 11 bases between them. The CDR3 length is 14 residues. From germline, CDR1 is SGHTA and CDR2 FQGNSA. CDR3 in DNA: TGTGCCAGCAGCTTTACAGGGTCGGATTCACCCCTCCACTTT. It is translated as CASSFTGSDSPLHF. Using reference TRBV7-2 and TRBJ1-6 for the parts outside the CDR3, the full variable domain is GAGVSQSPSNKVTEKGKDVELRCDPISGHTALYWYRQSLGQGLEFLIYFQGNSAPDKSGLPSDRFSAERTGGSVSTLTIQRTQQEDSAVYLCASSFTGSDSPLHFGNGTRLTVT.

In DNA, the CDR3 is TGCAGTGCCAAACTGCAAGAGACCCAGTACTTC. Residues: CSAKLQETQYF. This chain uses TRBV20-1 with TRBJ2-5; D ambiguous. The V gene's germline CDR1 is DFQATT and CDR2 SNEGSKA (reference sequence). This CDR3 region has 11 residues. Trimming took 6 bases from V and 2 from J, leaving 7 bases between them.

The chain recombines TRBV15 with TRBJ2-3, with 8 bases aligning to TRBD2. CDR1 LNHNV and CDR2 YYDKDF come from the germline V gene (reference sequence). The CDR3 loop spans 16 amino acids. The junction had 4 bases not matched to a gene; V was cut back by 1 base and J by 1 base. CDR3 coding DNA: TGTGCCACCAGCAGAGCGGCGGGAGGAGGCACAGATACGCAGTATTTT. As protein: CATSRAAGGGTDTQYF.

This clone has just a few counts. The rearrangement uses TRBV9 and TRBJ2-5; perhaps TRBD1 as D (6 bases). In germline, CDR1 is SGDLS, CDR2 YYNGEE. V gave up 2 bases and J gave up 5 bases, with 10 bases separating them. The CDR3 sequence is 13 residues long. The CDR3, as DNA: TGTGCCAGCAGCGTGGGGGCGAGTGAGACCCAGTACTTC. Its protein is CASSVGASETQYF.

The rearrangement uses TRBV11-2 and TRBJ2-7; tentative D call: TRBD1 (5 bases). CDR3 length: 15 amino acids. With 2 bases removed from V and 2 bases from J, the gap between germline ends came to 13 bases. The V gene's germline CDR1 is SGHAT and CDR2 FQNNGV. CDR3 amino acids: CASSLPGSLAYEQYF. The CDR3 region has the DNA TGTGCCAGCAGCTTACCAGGGTCTTTGGCCTACGAGCAGTACTTC.

V usage is TRBV27 and J usage is TRBJ1-2; D possibly corresponds to TRBD1 (6 bases). The CDR3 consists of 14 residues. CDR1 MNHEY and CDR2 SMNVEV come from the germline V gene (reference sequence). V lost 5 bases, J lost 6 bases, and 16 bases lay in between. CDR3 coding DNA: TGTGCCAGCAGTGTGTCACAGGGCAGGGATGGCTACACCTTC. Translating gives CASSVSQGRDGYTF.